The 19 T cell receptor beta chains in this list originate from one sample, sequenced in a study of blood T cell repertoires in COVID-19. Clones were sequenced by immunoSEQ multiplex PCR, and TCRdb holds only the in-frame ones, with some missing. Found here are about 220,000 clones, nearly 90% of them singletons; the top ten hold about 15%. The specimen was PBMCs or T cells enriched from blood (not recorded which). Every receptor here comes from a man younger than 40 who had been exposed to COVID-19.

This CDR3 reads CASSKGQTSYEQYF. The CDR3 DNA reads TGTGCCAGCAGCAAGGGACAGACATCCTACGAGCAGTACTTC. The V call is TRBV3-1 (or the pseudogene TRBV3-2), the J call TRBJ2-7, with 7 bases matching TRBD1. This CDR3 comprises 14 residues. V shed 5 bases, J shed 1 base, and the junction held 5 bases outside the gene matches. Germline V gene data show CDR1 as LGHDT and CDR2 as YNNKEL (reference sequence).

CDR3 sequence: CASSLMGQGATDTQYF. CDR3 coding DNA: TGTGCCAGCAGCTTAATGGGACAGGGGGCTACAGATACGCAGTATTTT. The rearrangement links TRBV7-3 to TRBJ2-3; the match to TRBD1 covers 12 bases. V dropped 1 base and J dropped 3; count of bases not matched to a gene: 2. The germline CDR1 and CDR2 sequences are SGHTA and FQGTGA. The CDR3 runs to 16 residues.

The chain links TRBV3-1 (or the pseudogene TRBV3-2) to TRBJ2-1; 7 positions agree with TRBD2. J was trimmed by 1 base and V by 4 bases; bases with no gene match: 7. The CDR3 has 16 residues. Germline CDR1 is LGHDT and CDR2 is YNNKEL (reference sequence). The CDR3 DNA follows: TGTGCCAGCAGCCCATCGCGCGGGGGATCCTACAATGAGCAGTTCTTC. Amino acids: CASSPSRGGSYNEQFF.

The chain employs TRBV29-1 and TRBJ1-1; possibly TRBD1 for D (5 bases). Per the germline V gene, CDR1 is SQVTM and CDR2 is ANQGSEA. V was cut by 7 bases and J by 1 base, with 13 bases left in between. There are 13 residues in the CDR3. The chain's CDR3 is CSASNTGNTEAFF. The CDR3 nucleotides are TGCAGCGCCTCCAACACAGGGAACACTGAAGCTTTCTTT.

Only one count was recorded for this clone. The chain employs TRBV4-2 and TRBJ2-5; tentative D call: TRBD2 (7 bases). The CDR3 has 17 amino acids. The V gene lost 5 bases and the J gene lost 3 bases, with 22 bases spanning the gap. Germline V gene lookup returns CDR1 LGHNA and CDR2 YNFKEQ. CDR3 sequence: CASSRGTGTGREETQYF. In nucleotides, the CDR3 is TGTGCCAGCAGCAGGGGCACCGGAACAGGGAGGGAAGAGACCCAGTACTTC.

J is TRBJ1-4 and V is TRBV4-2; 9 bases agree with TRBD1. Germline values: CDR1 LGHNA, CDR2 YNFKEQ. CDR3 length equals 17 residues. After removal of 1 base from V and 7 bases from J, the junction contained 10 bases not matched to a gene. CDR3 residues: CASSQASWGQGIEKLFF. The CDR3 region has the DNA TGTGCCAGCAGCCAAGCATCTTGGGGACAGGGTATTGAAAAACTGTTTTTT.

J is TRBJ1-6 and V is TRBV18; 10 bases are a match to TRBD1. This CDR3 has 15 amino acids. The V gene's germline CDR1 is KGHSH and CDR2 LQKENI. The trim removed 3 bases at V and 7 bases at J, leaving 3 bases unmatched. The CDR3 DNA is TGTGCCAGCTCACCCGGACAGGGGGACAATTCACCCCTCCACTTT. It yields the protein CASSPGQGDNSPLHF. The whole variable domain, filled in from reference TRBV18 and TRBJ1-6, reads NAGVMQNPRHLVRRRGQEARLRCSPMKGHSHVYWYRQLPEEGLKFMVYLQKENIIDESGMPKERFSAEFPKEGPSILRIQQVVRGDSAAYFCASSPGQGDNSPLHFGNGTRLTVT.

The rearrangement joins TRBV7-9 to TRBJ1-2; 8 nucleotides match TRBD1. Germline V gene lookup returns CDR1 SEHNR and CDR2 FQNEAQ (reference sequence). J gave up 6 bases and V 5 bases, and 14 bases lay outside the gene matches. CDR3 length: 16 amino acids. The CDR3 loop reads CASSNLILPGGNGYTF. In DNA, the CDR3 is TGTGCCAGCAGCAACCTAATTCTACCAGGGGGCAATGGCTACACCTTC. Based on the CDR3 plus reference TRBV7-9 and TRBJ1-2, the full variable domain is DTGVSQNPRHKITKRGQNVTFRCDPISEHNRLYWYRQTLGQGPEFLTYFQNEAQLEKSRLLSDRFSAERPKGSFSTLEIQRTEQGDSAMYLCASSNLILPGGNGYTFGSGTRLTVV.

This chain connects TRBV27 to TRBJ1-3; 7 nucleotides align to TRBD1. Germline V gene data show CDR1 as MNHEY and CDR2 as SMNVEV (reference sequence). The V gene end was trimmed by 5 bases and the J gene end by 0 bases; junction bases not matched to a gene: 10. The CDR3 is 17 residues long. In nucleotides, the CDR3 is TGTGCCAGCAGTCCCACCCCGACAGGGCTCTCTGGAAACACCATATATTTT. Translation gives CASSPTPTGLSGNTIYF.

This clone was detected once. The chain employs TRBV29-1 and TRBJ2-1; TRBD2 agrees at 12 bases. Germline lookup yields CDR1 SQVTM and CDR2 ANQGSEA. V shed 7 bases, J shed 2 bases, and the junction held 6 bases outside the gene matches. This CDR3 comprises 15 residues. The CDR3 coding sequence is TGCAGCGGCGGGACTAGCGGGCTGACCTACAATGAGCAGTTCTTC. It is translated as CSGGTSGLTYNEQFF.

This sequence joins TRBV9 and TRBJ1-2, with a weak D call TRBD1 (6 bases). Trimming left V 0 bases short and J 8 bases short, with 11 bases between. The germline gives CDR1 SGDLS, CDR2 YYNGEE. The CDR3 is 13 residues long. DNA of the CDR3: TGTGCCAGCAGCGTAGACCAGGGGTTCGGCTACACCTTC. It codes for CASSVDQGFGYTF.

The chain combines TRBV7-9 with TRBJ1-2; no clear D. V was cut by 0 bases and J by 3 bases, with 5 bases left in between. The CDR3 is made up of 13 amino acids. Germline V gene data show CDR1 as SEHNR and CDR2 as FQNEAQ (reference sequence). The CDR3 coding sequence is TGTGCCAGCAGCTTAGCCGAGTACTATGGCTACACCTTC. Its translation is CASSLAEYYGYTF.

The rearrangement links TRBV30 to TRBJ1-6; unclear D gene. The CDR3 spans 14 residues. Germline V gene sequence: CDR1 GTSNPN, CDR2 SVGIG (reference sequence). The V gene lost 3 bases and the J gene lost 7 bases, with 13 bases spanning the gap. The CDR3 region is CAWRSGPTNSPLHF. The DNA of the CDR3 is TGTGCCTGGAGGAGCGGACCGACAAATTCACCCCTCCACTTT.

J is TRBJ1-5 and V is TRBV4-1; D uncertain. Trimming took 0 bases from V and 2 from J, leaving 11 bases between them. This CDR3 spans 16 amino acids. The V gene's germline CDR1 is MGHRA and CDR2 YSYEKL. CDR3 nucleotides: TGCGCCAGCAGCCAAGAAGCGGGGTTAGGCAATCAGCCCCAGCATTTT. Protein sequence: CASSQEAGLGNQPQHF.

This sequence joins TRBV5-4 and TRBJ1-6, with TRBD1 matching over 9 bases. Germline V gene data show CDR1 as SGHNT and CDR2 as YYREEE (reference sequence). CDR3 size: 15 residues. V gave up 4 bases and J gave up 9 bases; unmatched junction bases: 8. The CDR3 DNA sequence: TGTGCCAGCAGCCCTACAGGGGGCGGAGGTTCACCCCTCCACTTT. Translation gives CASSPTGGGGSPLHF.

The chain employs TRBV5-4 and TRBJ2-4; D perhaps matches TRBD1 (5 bases). The CDR3 consists of 15 residues. The V end lost 4 bases, the J end lost 5 bases, and 16 bases lay between the germline ends. CDR1 SGHNT and CDR2 YYREEE come from the germline V gene (reference sequence). CDR3 region: CASSPTGGRENIQYF. In DNA form, the CDR3 reads TGTGCCAGCAGCCCAACGGGTGGCAGGGAAAACATTCAGTACTTC.

The gene calls are TRBV5-1 and TRBJ2-5; 7 nucleotides agree with TRBD2. CDR3 length: 16 residues. In germline, CDR1 is SGHRS, CDR2 YFSETQ. J lost 4 bases, V lost 0 bases, and 9 bases had no gene match. The CDR3 is CASSLAGDYYRETQYF. DNA of the CDR3: TGCGCCAGCAGCTTGGCCGGGGACTATTACCGAGAGACCCAGTACTTC.

The gene calls are TRBV30 and TRBJ1-2, with D possibly TRBD1 on 6 matching bases. Germline loops: CDR1 GTSNPN, CDR2 SVGIG (reference sequence). The length of the CDR3 is 14 residues. The germline V and J ends were trimmed by 2 bases and 4 bases, with 14 bases remaining between them. The CDR3 sequence: CAWSRQGFSYGYTF. CDR3 in DNA: TGTGCCTGGAGTCGCCAGGGGTTTAGCTATGGCTACACCTTC.

The rearrangement links TRBV5-4 to TRBJ2-5, with TRBD2 as a possible D gene (6 bases). The V and J ends lost 3 bases and 1 base respectively, with 13 bases between them. The CDR3 spans 15 residues. CDR1 is SGHNT, CDR2 YYREEE, per germline (reference sequence). CDR3 loop: CASSYVMGGQETQYF. CDR3 DNA: TGTGCCAGCAGCTACGTAATGGGGGGCCAAGAGACCCAGTACTTC.